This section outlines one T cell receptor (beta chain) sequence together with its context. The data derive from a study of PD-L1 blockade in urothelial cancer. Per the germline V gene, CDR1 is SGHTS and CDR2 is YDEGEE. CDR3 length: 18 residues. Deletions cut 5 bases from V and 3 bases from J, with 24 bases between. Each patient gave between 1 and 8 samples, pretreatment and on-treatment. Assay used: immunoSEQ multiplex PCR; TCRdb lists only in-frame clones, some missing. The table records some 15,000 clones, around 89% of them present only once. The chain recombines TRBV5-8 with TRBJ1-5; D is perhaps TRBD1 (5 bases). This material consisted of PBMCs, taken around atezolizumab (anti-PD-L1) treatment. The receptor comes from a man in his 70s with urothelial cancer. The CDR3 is CASRGWQGELPANQPQHF. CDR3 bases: TGTGCCAGCAGAGGGTGGCAGGGCGAGCTTCCTGCCAATCAGCCCCAGCATTTT.